What follows are 24 T cell receptor beta chains derived from one specimen sequenced in a study of CD8 T cells in Susac syndrome. The authors reverse transcribed roughly 0.45 to 1 ug RNA with random hexamers. Using its own MiXCR run on the immunoSEQ multiplex PCR reads, TCRdb lists one record per CDR3 protein. The repertoire includes about 73,000 distinct CDR3 sequences, roughly 94% of them detected once, and around 0.4% sits in the top ten. The sample taken for sequencing was CD8+ T cells from PBMCs. These receptors were collected from a human donor with multiple sclerosis.

V is TRBV19 and J is TRBJ2-7, with a possible D match to TRBD2 (6 bases). This CDR3 region has 14 residues. In germline, CDR1 is LNHDA, CDR2 SQIVND (reference sequence). Trimming took 3 bases from V and 2 from J, leaving 11 bases between them. The CDR3 nucleotides read TGTGCCAGTAGTATCCGGGACTCACCCTACGAGCAGTACTTC. Amino acids: CASSIRDSPYEQYF.

V gene TRBV7-6 combines with J gene TRBJ1-5; 10 nucleotides agree with TRBD1. Germline-derived CDR1 and CDR2 are SGHVS and FNYEAQ. The CDR3 runs to 18 residues. J was trimmed by 0 bases and V by 5 bases; bases with no gene match: 10. Here the CDR3 DNA reads TGTGCCAGCAGCGCCGGCCGGGACAGGGGTCTTAGCAATCAGCCCCAGCATTTT. It codes for CASSAGRDRGLSNQPQHF.

This sequence joins TRBV6-5 and TRBJ2-4; tentatively, D is TRBD1 (5 bases). The germline V gene has CDR1 MNHEY and CDR2 SVGAGI. This CDR3 spans 17 amino acids. With 0 bases removed from V and 2 bases from J, the gap between germline ends came to 14 bases. DNA of the CDR3: TGTGCCAGCAGTTACTCGATGCCCAGACAGTCCAAAAACATTCAGTACTTC. Its protein is CASSYSMPRQSKNIQYF.

This sequence joins TRBV9 and TRBJ1-1; 8 nucleotides match TRBD1. V shed 4 bases, J shed 0 bases, and the junction held 2 bases outside the gene matches. The CDR3 loop spans 14 amino acids. Germline CDR1 is SGDLS and CDR2 is YYNGEE. This chain's CDR3 is CASSKQGVNTEAFF. For the CDR3, the DNA is TGTGCCAGCAGCAAACAGGGGGTGAACACTGAAGCTTTCTTT.

The genes are TRBV9 and TRBJ1-2; D is unclear. The CDR3 consists of 13 residues. Trimming took 4 bases from V and 5 from J, leaving 12 bases between them. From germline, CDR1 is SGDLS and CDR2 YYNGEE. DNA of the CDR3: TGTGCCAGCAGCCCACCCCACGGATATGGCTACACCTTC. It codes for CASSPPHGYGYTF.

The V gene is TRBV29-1, the J gene TRBJ2-2; D is undetermined. Trimming pared 4 bases from V and 1 base from J, leaving 4 bases between. The germline V gene has CDR1 SQVTM and CDR2 ANQGSEA. The CDR3 sequence is 12 residues long. The CDR3 spells CSVVGNTGELFF. The CDR3 DNA reads TGCAGCGTTGTCGGGAACACCGGGGAGCTGTTTTTT.

The V and J genes are TRBV9 and TRBJ2-2; TRBD2 matches 16 bases. The germline gives CDR1 SGDLS, CDR2 YYNGEE. The CDR3 is made up of 20 amino acids. Trimming at V came to 4 bases and at J to 5 bases, leaving 14 bases not matched to a gene. Here the CDR3 DNA reads TGTGCCAGCAGCACATCCGGGACTAGCGGGAGGGCCCCGAGGACCGGGGAGCTGTTTTTT. Translation gives CASSTSGTSGRAPRTGELFF. Supplemented by reference TRBV9 and TRBJ2-2, the full variable domain reads DSGVTQTPKHLITATGQRVTLRCSPRSGDLSVYWYQQSLDQGLQFLIQYYNGEERAKGNILERFSAQQFPDLHSELNLSSLELGDSALYFCASSTSGTSGRAPRTGELFFGEGSRLTVL.

This clonotype has only one observation. V is TRBV27 and J is TRBJ2-3; no clear D gene. The CDR3 contains 14 residues. Trimming pared 5 bases from V and 0 bases from J, leaving 9 bases between. Germline CDR1 and CDR2: MNHEY and SMNVEV (reference sequence). The CDR3 loop is CASSRVLSTDTQYF. CDR3 coding DNA: TGTGCCAGCAGTCGAGTATTGAGCACAGATACGCAGTATTTT.

This clonotype has a single count. The genes are TRBV4-1 and TRBJ1-3; TRBD1 matches at 7 bases. Germline loops: CDR1 MGHRA, CDR2 YSYEKL. Trimming at V came to 3 bases and at J to 0 bases, leaving 8 bases not matched to a gene. CDR3 length equals 17 residues. The CDR3 DNA reads TGCGCCAGCAGCCAGGAACAGGGGCTCCACTCTGGAAACACCATATATTTT. Amino acid sequence: CASSQEQGLHSGNTIYF.

The chain joins TRBV27 to TRBJ1-2, with D possibly being TRBD1 (5 bases). The CDR3 is made up of 14 amino acids. Looked up from germline, CDR1 is MNHEY and CDR2 is SMNVEV (reference sequence). The germline V and J ends were trimmed by 6 bases and 8 bases, with 19 bases remaining between them. CDR3 nucleotide sequence: TGTGCCAGCAGCCCCTCAGGAAGGGGCCGGGGCTACACCTTC. Protein: CASSPSGRGRGYTF.

The CDR3 here is CASSFSSELFF. DNA of the CDR3: TGTGCCAGCAGCTTCTCTAGTGAACTGTTTTTT. The chain is built from TRBV7-6 and TRBJ1-4; D is ambiguous. The V end lost 3 bases, the J end lost 12 bases, and 8 bases lay between the germline ends. The CDR3 extends over 11 amino acids. Germline V gene data show CDR1 as SGHVS and CDR2 as FNYEAQ.

CDR3 coding DNA: TGTGCCAGCAGTTCTGCCGGGACCTCCTACGAGCAGTACTTC. Protein: CASSSAGTSYEQYF. This sequence joins TRBV27 and TRBJ2-7, with D possibly called TRBD1 or TRBD2 (5 bases each). V dropped 4 bases and J dropped 0 bases, with 10 bases sitting between them. This CDR3 has 14 residues. Germline V CDR1 and CDR2: MNHEY, SMNVEV (reference sequence).

V gene TRBV25-1 combines with J gene TRBJ2-7; TRBD1 matches at 9 bases. The CDR3 contains 15 residues. CDR1 is MGHDK, CDR2 SYGVNS, per germline. Trimming removed 4 bases from V and 3 bases from J; junction bases left unmatched: 7. This chain's CDR3 is CASSAPGTGSYEQYF. CDR3 sequence (DNA): TGTGCCAGCAGTGCCCCCGGGACAGGGAGCTACGAGCAGTACTTC.

This sequence joins TRBV29-1 and TRBJ1-4, with D maybe TRBD1 (5 bases). In germline, CDR1 is SQVTM, CDR2 ANQGSEA. Trimming took off 7 bases at V and 5 bases at J, with 8 bases between the two ends. The CDR3 length is 11 residues. CDR3 coding DNA: TGCAGCGCTAACAGGAATGAAAAACTGTTTTTT. Its protein is CSANRNEKLFF.

The CDR3 bases are TGTGCCAGCAGTGAAGAGCTCCTAGCGGGAGGGCCAAATACGCAGTATTTT. It codes for CASSEELLAGGPNTQYF. The gene calls are TRBV2 and TRBJ2-3; 12 nucleotides agree with TRBD2. CDR3 length: 17 residues. Germline CDR1 SNHLY, CDR2 FYNNEI. With V trimmed by 1 base and J by 7 bases, 9 bases remained unmatched.

This chain connects TRBV29-1 to TRBJ2-5, with D tentatively TRBD2 (5 bases). Between the trimmed V and J ends, which lost 6 bases and 2 bases, there was a span of 13 bases. Per germline, CDR1 SQVTM and CDR2 ANQGSEA. This CDR3 has 13 residues. In nucleotides, the CDR3 is TGCAGCGTGCCGAGGGCTGGGCAAGAGACCCAGTACTTC. Its protein is CSVPRAGQETQYF.

The chain links TRBV10-3 to TRBJ2-1, with TRBD1 matching 9 bases. V trimming: 6 bases; J trimming: 3 bases; junction bases outside the gene matches: 12. There are 17 residues in the CDR3. Germline assignment: CDR1 ENHRY and CDR2 SYGVKD. CDR3 bases: TGTGCCATCAGCGATCTTAATGGACAGGGGAACTACAATGAGCAGTTCTTC. Its protein product is CAISDLNGQGNYNEQFF.

The chain recombines TRBV6-1 with TRBJ2-7; perhaps D is TRBD1 or TRBD2 (5 bases each). The V end was cut by 4 bases, the J end by 4 bases, with 8 bases between. Per germline, CDR1 MNHNS and CDR2 SASEGT. The CDR3 totals 12 residues. The CDR3 nucleotides are TGTGCCAGCAGTGGTGAGGGGTACGAGCAGTACTTC. As protein: CASSGEGYEQYF.

The V and J genes are TRBV4-1 and TRBJ1-4; D remains unclear. The CDR3 is made up of 17 amino acids. Looked up from germline, CDR1 is MGHRA and CDR2 is YSYEKL. V was shortened by 4 bases and J by 1 base, with 16 bases between the two germline ends. CDR3 nucleotides: TGCGCCAGCAGCCCCTTTGCGTCCGGTGAAACTAATGAAAAACTGTTTTTT. Translating gives CASSPFASGETNEKLFF.

This chain connects TRBV29-1 to TRBJ2-4; 10 bases match TRBD1. Unmatched junction bases numbered 6, after V lost 4 bases and J lost 3 bases. This CDR3 has 15 amino acids. Germline values: CDR1 SQVTM, CDR2 ANQGSEA. The DNA for the CDR3 is TGCAGCGTTGGAGACAGGGGGCCTAGCAAAAACATTCAGTACTTC. It translates to CSVGDRGPSKNIQYF.

The rearrangement links TRBV20-1 to TRBJ2-2; no clear D gene. From germline, CDR1 is DFQATT and CDR2 SNEGSKA (reference sequence). The CDR3 runs to 15 residues. V was pared by 3 bases and J by 1 base, with 12 bases between. Written as DNA, the CDR3 is TGCAGTGCTAGTGGGCTGGAATTGAACACCGGGGAGCTGTTTTTT. It translates to CSASGLELNTGELFF.

On this clonotype: The germline gene is not matched at one end of the junction; a read error may be the cause. This chain joins TRBV3-1 and TRBJ1-3; D not resolved. Germline V gene lookup returns CDR1 LGHDT and CDR2 YNNKEL (reference sequence). CDR3 size: 15 residues. CDR3 bases: TGCGCCAGCAGCCAAGATCGGACGACTGGAAACACCATATATTTT. This encodes CASSQDRTTGNTIYF.

The V and J genes are TRBV15 and TRBJ1-3; the match to TRBD1 covers 9 bases. V lost 0 bases, J lost 2 bases, and 14 bases stayed unmatched. The CDR3 extends over 20 amino acids. CDR1 is LNHNV, CDR2 YYDKDF, per germline (reference sequence). CDR3 region: CATSRDPPSLDRGPGNTIYF. CDR3 in DNA: TGTGCCACCAGCAGAGATCCACCGTCATTGGACAGGGGTCCTGGAAACACCATATATTTT.

The chain's CDR3 is CASSHGLESHEQYF. As DNA, the CDR3 is TGCGCCAGCAGCCATGGACTAGAGTCCCACGAGCAGTACTTC. The chain carries TRBV5-1 and TRBJ2-7; 7 positions match TRBD2. The CDR3 contains 14 residues. The V and J ends lost 4 bases and 5 bases, in that order; junction bases with no gene match: 9. The germline CDR1 and CDR2 sequences are SGHRS and YFSETQ.